Listed here are 10 T cell receptor beta chains from one sample, sequenced in a study of blood T cell repertoires in COVID-19. Data came from immunoSEQ multiplex PCR; TCRdb stores just in-frame clones and leaves some out. The data contain roughly 30,000 clones, around 90% of them singletons. Material for sequencing was peripheral blood. Every receptor here comes from a human donor in a cohort sampled during active COVID-19.

The chain carries TRBV4-1 and TRBJ2-7; 10 bases align to TRBD2. V gave up 3 bases and J gave up 11 bases; unmatched junction bases: 10. CDR1 is MGHRA and CDR2 is YSYEKL in the germline V gene. The CDR3 sequence is 14 residues long. The CDR3 protein is CASSQAWGGLAEYF. The CDR3 DNA reads as TGCGCCAGCAGCCAGGCTTGGGGAGGACTAGCGGAGTACTTC.

V is TRBV6-5 and J is TRBJ1-2, with D unclear. Germline V lookup: CDR1 MNHEY, CDR2 SVGAGI. This CDR3 is 11 amino acids long. Trimming took off 6 bases at V and 3 bases at J, with 5 bases between the two ends. The CDR3 is CASREYYGYTF. The DNA of the CDR3 is TGTGCCAGCAGAGAGTACTATGGCTACACCTTC.

The rearrangement uses TRBV6-5 and TRBJ2-4; no definite D call. CDR1 and CDR2 from the germline V gene are MNHEY and SVGAGI. The CDR3 has 11 amino acids. Between the trimmed V and J ends, which lost 9 bases and 7 bases, there was a span of 10 bases. The CDR3: CASQAANIQYF. CDR3 nucleotide sequence: TGTGCCAGTCAGGCCGCTAACATTCAGTACTTC.

The chain has TRBV7-8 and TRBJ1-5; D call uncertain. The CDR3 is made up of 12 amino acids. The germline V gene encodes CDR1 SGHVS and CDR2 FQNEAQ. Trimming left V 0 bases short and J 6 bases short, with 3 bases between. CDR3 DNA sequence: TGTGCCAGCAGCTTAGCCGGTCAGCCCCAGCATTTT. It yields the protein CASSLAGQPQHF. The full variable domain, completed using reference TRBV7-8 and TRBJ1-5, is GAGVSQSPRYKVAKRGQDVALRCDPISGHVSLFWYQQALGQGPEFLTYFQNEAQLDKSGLPSDRFFAERPEGSVSTLKIQRTQQEDSAVYLCASSLAGQPQHFGDGTRLSIL.

This clone was seen only once. The chain joins TRBV7-6 to TRBJ1-1, with unresolved D. Germline lookup yields CDR1 SGHVS and CDR2 FNYEAQ. The CDR3 covers 13 residues. V lost 4 bases and J lost 3, with 9 bases in between. CDR3 sequence (DNA): TGTGCCAGCAGCTCCCGGCAGGACACTGAAGCTTTCTTT. This gives the protein CASSSRQDTEAFF.

A word on this clone: Distinct nucleotide sequences in the sample also encode this CDR3. The chain joins TRBV9 to TRBJ1-1; TRBD1 agrees at 7 bases. J gave up 2 bases and V 5 bases, and 6 bases lay outside the gene matches. This CDR3 is built from 14 residues. Germline assignment: CDR1 SGDLS and CDR2 YYNGEE. CDR3 sequence (DNA): TGTGCCAGCAGAACCGGACAGGAAAACACTGAAGCTTTCTTT. Translating gives CASRTGQENTEAFF.

The chain carries TRBV28 and TRBJ1-3, with TRBD1 as a possible D gene (6 bases). The CDR3 runs to 17 residues. The V gene's germline CDR1 is MDHEN and CDR2 SYDVKM. The V and J ends lost 6 bases and 0 bases respectively, with 18 bases between them. CDR3 region: CASRESGRGLSGNTIYF. CDR3 in DNA: TGTGCCAGCAGGGAGAGCGGCAGGGGCCTCTCTGGAAACACCATATATTTT.

The chain joins TRBV6-5 to TRBJ1-1, with D perhaps TRBD1 (5 bases). Germline CDR1 and CDR2: MNHEY and SVGAGI. The CDR3 runs 16 residues. V was shortened by 2 bases and J by 11 bases, with 24 bases between the two germline ends. CDR3 bases: TGTGCCAGCAGTTACAGTAGCCAGGGAGGCCCCTTTCGGGCTTTCTTT. Protein sequence: CASSYSSQGGPFRAFF.

The chain carries TRBV9 and TRBJ1-2; TRBD1 might be the D (5 bases). This CDR3 contains 14 residues. V gave up 3 bases and J gave up 4 bases, with 13 bases separating them. Germline V lookup: CDR1 SGDLS, CDR2 YYNGEE. The chain's CDR3 is CASSERRDLYGYTF. The DNA of the CDR3 is TGTGCCAGCAGCGAGCGGCGGGACCTCTATGGCTACACCTTC.

The chain joins TRBV10-3 to TRBJ2-5, with D perhaps matching TRBD1 (6 bases). The V end was cut by 7 bases, the J end by 5 bases, with 20 bases between. The CDR3 is made up of 15 amino acids. In germline, CDR1 is ENHRY, CDR2 SYGVKD. CDR3 amino acids: CAITRDTSGAETQYF. Written as DNA, the CDR3 is TGTGCCATCACCCGGGACACCTCCGGGGCTGAGACCCAGTACTTC.